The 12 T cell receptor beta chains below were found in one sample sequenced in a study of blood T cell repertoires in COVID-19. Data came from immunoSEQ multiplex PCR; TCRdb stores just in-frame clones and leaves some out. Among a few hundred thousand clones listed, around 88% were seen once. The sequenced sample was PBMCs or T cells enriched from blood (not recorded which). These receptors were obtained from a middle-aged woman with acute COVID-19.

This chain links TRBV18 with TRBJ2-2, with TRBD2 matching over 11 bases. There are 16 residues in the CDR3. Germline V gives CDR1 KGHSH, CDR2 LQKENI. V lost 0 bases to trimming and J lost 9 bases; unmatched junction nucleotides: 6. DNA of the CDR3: TGTGCCAGCTCACCACCGGGACTAGCGGACATACGGGAGCTGTTTTTT. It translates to CASSPPGLADIRELFF. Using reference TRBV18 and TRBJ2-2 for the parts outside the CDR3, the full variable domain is NAGVMQNPRHLVRRRGQEARLRCSPMKGHSHVYWYRQLPEEGLKFMVYLQKENIIDESGMPKERFSAEFPKEGPSILRIQQVVRGDSAAYFCASSPPGLADIRELFFGEGSRLTVL.

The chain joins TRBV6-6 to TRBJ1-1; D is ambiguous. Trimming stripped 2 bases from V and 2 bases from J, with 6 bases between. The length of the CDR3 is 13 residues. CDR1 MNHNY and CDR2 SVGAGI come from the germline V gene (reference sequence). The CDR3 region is CASSYATNTEAFF. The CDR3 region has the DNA TGTGCCAGCAGTTACGCGACTAACACTGAAGCTTTCTTT.

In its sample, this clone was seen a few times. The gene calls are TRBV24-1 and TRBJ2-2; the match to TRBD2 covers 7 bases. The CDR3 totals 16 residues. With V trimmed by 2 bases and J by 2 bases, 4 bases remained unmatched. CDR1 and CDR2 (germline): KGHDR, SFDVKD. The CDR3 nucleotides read TGTGCCACCAGTGATTCTAGCGGAACTAACACCGGGGAGCTGTTTTTT. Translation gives CATSDSSGTNTGELFF.

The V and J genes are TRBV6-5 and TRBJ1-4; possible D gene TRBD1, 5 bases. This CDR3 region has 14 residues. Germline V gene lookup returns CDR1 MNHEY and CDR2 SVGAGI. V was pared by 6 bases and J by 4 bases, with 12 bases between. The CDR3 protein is CASRRQLNNEKLFF. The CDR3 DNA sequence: TGTGCCAGCAGACGACAGCTAAATAATGAAAAACTGTTTTTT.

The CDR3 loop reads CATSDLRTGNTEAFF. The CDR3 DNA follows: TGTGCCACCAGTGATTTGCGGACAGGGAACACTGAAGCTTTCTTT. The V gene is TRBV24-1, the J gene TRBJ1-1, with 7 bases matching TRBD1. Germline values: CDR1 KGHDR, CDR2 SFDVKD. V lost 0 bases, J lost 1 base, and 1 base stayed unmatched. The CDR3 consists of 15 residues.

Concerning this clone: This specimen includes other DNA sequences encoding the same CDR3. The CDR3 nucleotides are TGCAGCGTTGAAGATCGGGGCTATGGCTACACCTTC. Protein: CSVEDRGYGYTF. The chain combines TRBV29-1 with TRBJ1-2; no firm D call. The V end was cut by 0 bases, the J end by 4 bases, with 6 bases between. CDR1 and CDR2 from the germline V gene are SQVTM and ANQGSEA. This CDR3 is 12 amino acids long. Drawing the rest from reference TRBV29-1 and TRBJ1-2, the complete variable domain is SAVISQKPSRDICQRGTSLTIQCQVDSQVTMMFWYRQQPGQSLTLIATANQGSEATYESGFVIDKFPISRPNLTFSTLTVSNMSPEDSSIYLCSVEDRGYGYTFGSGTRLTVV.

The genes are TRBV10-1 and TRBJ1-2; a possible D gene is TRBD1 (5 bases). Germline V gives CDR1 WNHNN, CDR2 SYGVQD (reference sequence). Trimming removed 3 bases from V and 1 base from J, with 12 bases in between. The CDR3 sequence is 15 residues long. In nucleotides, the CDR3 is TGCGCCAGCAGTGATTTCGGGGGGAGTAACTATGGCTACACCTTC. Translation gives CASSDFGGSNYGYTF.

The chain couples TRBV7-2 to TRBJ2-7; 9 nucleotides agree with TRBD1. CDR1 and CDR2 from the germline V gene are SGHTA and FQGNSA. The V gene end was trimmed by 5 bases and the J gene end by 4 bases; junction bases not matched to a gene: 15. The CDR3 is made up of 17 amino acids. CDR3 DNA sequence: TGTGCCAGCAGCCTCAAACCGCCGGGACAGGGTTCGTACGAGCAGTACTTC. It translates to CASSLKPPGQGSYEQYF.

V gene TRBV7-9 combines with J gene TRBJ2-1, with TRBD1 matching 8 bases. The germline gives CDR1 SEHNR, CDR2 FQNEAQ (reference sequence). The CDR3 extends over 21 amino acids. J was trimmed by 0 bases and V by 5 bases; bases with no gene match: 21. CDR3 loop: CASSTLTGGVSRALSYNEQFF. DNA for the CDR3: TGTGCCAGCAGCACCTTAACAGGGGGTGTCTCTAGAGCCCTCTCCTACAATGAGCAGTTCTTC.

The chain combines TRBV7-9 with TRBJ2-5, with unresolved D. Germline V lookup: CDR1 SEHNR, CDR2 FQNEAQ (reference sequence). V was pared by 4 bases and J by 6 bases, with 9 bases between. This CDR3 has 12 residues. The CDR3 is CASSYDLKTQYF. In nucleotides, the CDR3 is TGTGCCAGCAGCTACGACTTGAAGACCCAGTACTTC. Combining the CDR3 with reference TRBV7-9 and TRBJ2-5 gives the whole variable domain DTGVSQNPRHKITKRGQNVTFRCDPISEHNRLYWYRQTLGQGPEFLTYFQNEAQLEKSRLLSDRFSAERPKGSFSTLEIQRTEQGDSAMYLCASSYDLKTQYFGPGTRLLVL.

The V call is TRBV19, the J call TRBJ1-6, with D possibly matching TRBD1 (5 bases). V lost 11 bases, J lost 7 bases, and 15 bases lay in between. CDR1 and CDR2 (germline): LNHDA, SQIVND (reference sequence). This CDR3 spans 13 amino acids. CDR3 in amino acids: CAPTRRDNSPLHF. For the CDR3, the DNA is TGTGCCCCCACGCGGAGGGACAATTCACCCCTCCACTTT.

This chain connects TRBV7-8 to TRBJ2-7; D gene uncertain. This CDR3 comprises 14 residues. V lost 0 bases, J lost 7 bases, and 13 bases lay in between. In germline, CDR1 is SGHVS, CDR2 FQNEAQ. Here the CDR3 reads CASSLAPEMREQYV. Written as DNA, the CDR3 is TGTGCCAGCAGCTTAGCGCCGGAGATGAGGGAGCAGTACGTC.